What follows are 22 T cell receptor beta chains derived from one specimen sequenced in a study of untreated major depressive disorder. The protocol was immunoSEQ multiplex PCR, while the TCRdb copy is restricted to in-frame clones and leaves out a portion. The sample yields nearly 20,000 clones, approximately 87% seen once. Sequencing used CD4+ T cells from PBMCs. The receptor source for this set is a woman under 40 in good health.

The V gene is TRBV2, the J gene TRBJ2-3; weak D call: TRBD2 (7 bases). Looked up from germline, CDR1 is SNHLY and CDR2 is FYNNEI. The V gene lost 2 bases and the J gene lost 3 bases, with 18 bases spanning the gap. The CDR3 contains 17 residues. For the CDR3, the DNA is TGTGCCAGCAGTGAATACGGTAGGGGGGGAGGAACAGATACGCAGTATTTT. Protein product: CASSEYGRGGGTDTQYF.

The chain carries TRBV9 and TRBJ1-6; tentatively, D is TRBD1 (5 bases). The CDR3 extends over 15 amino acids. Germline V gene lookup returns CDR1 SGDLS and CDR2 YYNGEE. With 3 bases removed from V and 6 bases from J, the gap between germline ends came to 13 bases. The CDR3 bases are TGTGCCAGCAGCGAGGCAGGACATGGTAATTCACCCCTCCACTTT. Protein sequence: CASSEAGHGNSPLHF.

This clone was observed a single time. The rearrangement links TRBV11-2 to TRBJ1-2; D unresolved. Between the trimmed V and J ends, which lost 0 bases and 0 bases, there was a span of 8 bases. Germline CDR1 SGHAT, CDR2 FQNNGV. There are 15 residues in the CDR3. CDR3 bases: TGTGCCAGCAGCTTAGAGCCAGCAGCTAACTATGGCTACACCTTC. Translation gives CASSLEPAANYGYTF.

CDR3 nucleotide sequence: TGTGCCAGCAGCGAAGATATGAGCACAGATACGCAGTATTTT. Translated, it gives CASSEDMSTDTQYF. J is TRBJ2-3 and V is TRBV7-3; D call uncertain. Per the germline V gene, CDR1 is SGHTA and CDR2 is FQGTGA. V was cut by 5 bases and J by 0 bases, with 9 bases left in between. CDR3 length: 14 amino acids.

The chain employs TRBV10-3 and TRBJ1-5, with TRBD1 as a possible D gene (6 bases). Germline assignment: CDR1 ENHRY and CDR2 SYGVKD. The V gene lost 3 bases and the J gene lost 7 bases, with 10 bases spanning the gap. This CDR3 spans 13 amino acids. For the CDR3, the DNA is TGTGCCATCAGTGAAAGGGGGGACCAGCCCCAGCATTTT. Protein: CAISERGDQPQHF.

The DNA of the CDR3 is TGTGCCAGCACCTCCAGGACAGCGGGACAAGAGACCCAGTACTTC. Amino acid sequence: CASTSRTAGQETQYF. The genes are TRBV5-4 and TRBJ2-5; tentatively, D is TRBD2 (7 bases). The CDR3 runs to 15 residues. Germline-derived CDR1 and CDR2 are SGHNT and YYREEE (reference sequence). The germline V and J ends were trimmed by 6 bases and 2 bases, with 17 bases remaining between them.

The rearrangement links TRBV28 to TRBJ2-7; no reliable D call. Germline CDR1 is MDHEN and CDR2 is SYDVKM. The CDR3 runs to 14 residues. V was clipped by 4 bases and J by 7 bases, with 17 bases between them. The CDR3 nucleotides read TGTGCCAGCAGTTCTCTTTTTAGGCTTATGGAGCAGTACTTC. As protein: CASSSLFRLMEQYF.

This clone was picked up a small number of times. The chain uses TRBV6-5 and TRBJ2-7; no clear D gene. The CDR3 sequence is 14 residues long. Trimming cost V 0 bases and J 0 bases, with 6 bases left between them. Germline loops: CDR1 MNHEY, CDR2 SVGAGI. CDR3 in DNA: TGTGCCAGCAGTTACTCTGTCCCCTCCTACGAGCAGTACTTC. It specifies CASSYSVPSYEQYF.

The rearrangement links TRBV25-1 to TRBJ2-7; D unclear. This CDR3 spans 11 amino acids. V was pared by 4 bases and J by 3 bases, with 4 bases between. From germline, CDR1 is MGHDK and CDR2 SYGVNS. CDR3 sequence: CASSVSYEQYF. The CDR3 DNA sequence: TGTGCCAGCAGTGTAAGCTACGAGCAGTACTTC.

This sequence joins TRBV28 and TRBJ2-5, with D tentatively TRBD1 (7 bases). There are 15 residues in the CDR3. Deletions cut 3 bases from V and 1 base from J, with 12 bases between. Germline V gives CDR1 MDHEN, CDR2 SYDVKM. The CDR3 sequence is CASSLAGGLQETQYF. The CDR3 DNA reads TGTGCCAGCAGTTTGGCAGGGGGACTCCAAGAGACCCAGTACTTC.

The chain carries TRBV2 and TRBJ1-1; TRBD1 matches at 11 bases. This CDR3 is built from 15 residues. Germline V lookup: CDR1 SNHLY, CDR2 FYNNEI. J lost 3 bases, V lost 6 bases, and 6 bases had no gene match. The CDR3 region has the DNA TGTGCCAGCAGGAAGGGACAGGGGGTTTACACTGAAGCTTTCTTT. Translated: CASRKGQGVYTEAFF.

This chain connects TRBV27 to TRBJ1-3, with D unclear. CDR3 length equals 13 residues. CDR1 and CDR2 from the germline V gene are MNHEY and SMNVEV (reference sequence). Trimming shortened V by 4 bases and J by 2 bases, and 6 bases separated the two germline ends. The CDR3 protein is CASSWAPGNTIYF. DNA of the CDR3: TGTGCCAGCAGTTGGGCTCCTGGAAACACCATATATTTT.

V and J are TRBV5-1 and TRBJ2-3, with TRBD1 as a possible D gene (6 bases). This CDR3 region has 13 residues. The V end lost 3 bases, the J end lost 3 bases, and 8 bases lay between the germline ends. The V gene's germline CDR1 is SGHRS and CDR2 YFSETQ. The CDR3 loop reads CASSSQGTDTQYF. The CDR3 bases are TGCGCCAGCAGCTCACAGGGAACAGATACGCAGTATTTT. Looking up the rest from reference TRBV5-1 and TRBJ2-3 gives the full variable domain: KAGVTQTPRYLIKTRGQQVTLSCSPISGHRSVSWYQQTPGQGLQFLFEYFSETQRNKGNFPGRFSGRQFSNSRSEMNVSTLELGDSALYLCASSSQGTDTQYFGPGTRLTVL.

This clone was detected only once. As DNA, the CDR3 is TGCGCCAGCAGCTTGGAGGGCAACAATGAGCAGTTCTTC. This translates into CASSLEGNNEQFF. J is TRBJ2-1 and V is TRBV5-1; D is unclear. Per germline, CDR1 SGHRS and CDR2 YFSETQ. Trimming removed 0 bases from V and 5 bases from J, with 6 bases in between. The CDR3 is made up of 13 amino acids.

V gene TRBV7-9 combines with J gene TRBJ2-3; 12 bases are shared with TRBD1. Germline V gene data show CDR1 as SEHNR and CDR2 as FQNEAQ (reference sequence). CDR3 length equals 17 residues. Unmatched junction bases numbered 5, after V lost 0 bases and J lost 4 bases. CDR3 in DNA: TGTGCCAGCAGCTTAGCGTCCGGGACAGGGGGCTCAGATACGCAGTATTTT. Amino acids: CASSLASGTGGSDTQYF.

The chain links TRBV29-1 to TRBJ1-4; TRBD1 agrees at 8 bases. The CDR3 length is 12 residues. Germline loops: CDR1 SQVTM, CDR2 ANQGSEA. J was trimmed by 7 bases and V by 8 bases; bases with no gene match: 6. CDR3 loop: CSIRGLGEKLFF. CDR3 DNA: TGCAGCATCAGGGGGCTCGGTGAAAAACTGTTTTTT.

V gene TRBV25-1 combines with J gene TRBJ2-3; the match to TRBD2 covers 10 bases. The length of the CDR3 is 16 residues. V dropped 1 base and J dropped 6; count of bases not matched to a gene: 7. Germline lookup yields CDR1 MGHDK and CDR2 SYGVNS. The CDR3 nucleotides read TGTGCCAGCAGTGAATGGACTAGCGGTGTGGGGGATACGCAGTATTTT. This sequence encodes CASSEWTSGVGDTQYF.

This chain joins TRBV25-1 and TRBJ2-4, with D unclear. Trimming pared 4 bases from V and 0 bases from J, leaving 10 bases between. Germline CDR1 reads MGHDK; CDR2 reads SYGVNS. This CDR3 is built from 15 residues. CDR3 region: CASSGGDLAKNIQYF. CDR3 DNA: TGTGCCAGCAGTGGAGGAGACCTAGCCAAAAACATTCAGTACTTC.

The rearrangement joins TRBV6-1 to TRBJ1-2; D might be TRBD1 (6 bases). V dropped 1 base and J dropped 4 bases, with 16 bases sitting between them. The CDR3 spans 16 residues. Germline V gene lookup returns CDR1 MNHNS and CDR2 SASEGT. The CDR3 here is CASSEGYGQSVYGYTF. The CDR3 coding sequence is TGTGCCAGCAGTGAAGGCTACGGACAGAGCGTCTATGGCTACACCTTC.

The chain has TRBV5-6 and TRBJ2-3; TRBD2 matches at 11 bases. CDR3 length equals 15 residues. Germline trimming cut 4 bases from V and 3 bases from J; bases unmatched to any gene: 4. Germline assignment: CDR1 SGHDT and CDR2 YYEEEE. Here the CDR3 DNA reads TGTGCCAGCAGCCAGCTAGCGGGAGGAACAGATACGCAGTATTTT. Translation: CASSQLAGGTDTQYF.

CDR3: CASSLVGGVNTEAFF. The CDR3 DNA is TGTGCCAGCAGCTTGGTAGGAGGGGTGAACACTGAAGCTTTCTTT. V gene TRBV5-4 combines with J gene TRBJ1-1; tentatively, D is TRBD1 (5 bases). This CDR3 region has 15 residues. Looked up from germline, CDR1 is SGHNT and CDR2 is YYREEE (reference sequence). V lost 0 bases and J 0 bases, leaving 9 bases between the germline ends.

In DNA form, the CDR3 reads TGTGCCAGCAGTACCCCAGGCCCGGGACCCTACGAGCAGTACTTC. This gives the protein CASSTPGPGPYEQYF. The chain uses TRBV28 and TRBJ2-7, with D perhaps assigned TRBD1 or TRBD2 (5 bases each). CDR1 and CDR2 from the germline V gene are MDHEN and SYDVKM. Trimming pared 5 bases from V and 2 bases from J, leaving 16 bases between. The CDR3 covers 15 residues.